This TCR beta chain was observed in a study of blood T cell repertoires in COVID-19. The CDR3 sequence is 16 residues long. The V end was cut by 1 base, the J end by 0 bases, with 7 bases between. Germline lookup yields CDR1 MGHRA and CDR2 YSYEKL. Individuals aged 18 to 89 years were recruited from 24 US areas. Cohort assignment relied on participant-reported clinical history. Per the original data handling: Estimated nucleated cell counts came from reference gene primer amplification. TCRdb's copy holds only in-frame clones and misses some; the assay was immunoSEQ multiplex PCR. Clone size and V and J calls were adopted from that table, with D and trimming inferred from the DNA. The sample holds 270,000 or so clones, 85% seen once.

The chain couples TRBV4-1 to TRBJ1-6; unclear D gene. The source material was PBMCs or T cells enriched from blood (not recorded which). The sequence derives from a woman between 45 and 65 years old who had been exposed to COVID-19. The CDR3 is CASSQATSSYNSPLHF. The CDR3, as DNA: TGCGCCAGCAGCCAAGCTACGAGCTCCTATAATTCACCCCTCCACTTT.